Given below is one T cell receptor (beta chain) in context. In the authors' workflow: Quantification of nucleated cells was approximated via reference gene primer amplification. The assay was immunoSEQ multiplex PCR, and TCRdb's table has in-frame clones only and misses some. V, J and clone size derive from that table, while D and trimming were established from the DNA sequence. This sample yields around 140,000 clones, of which approximately 78% are seen a single time; less than 7.5% belongs to the top ten. The data stem from a study of blood T cell repertoires in COVID-19. The CDR3 runs to 14 residues. Germline CDR1 SGHTS, CDR2 YDEGEE. Trimming took 4 bases from V and 8 from J; bases not matched to a gene: 8. This study enrolled people aged about 18 to 90 from around 25 US geographic areas. Each recovered donor of Cohort 3 presented with two negative PCRs, clearance, or symptom resolution.

The chain employs TRBV5-8 and TRBJ1-2; 10 bases agree with TRBD1. The sample comprised PBMCs or T cells enriched from blood (not recorded which). This receptor was identified in a woman aged 50 to 60 who had recovered from COVID-19. This CDR3 reads CASSPGQGTQGYTF. The CDR3 DNA sequence: TGTGCCAGCAGCCCGGGACAGGGGACGCAGGGCTACACCTTC.